One and the same sample provided the 5 T cell receptor beta chains below, sequenced in a study of cytomegalovirus exposure and HLA in healthy donors. Both 60 Vbeta primers and 13 Jbeta primers went into the PCR. Repertoires were generated with immunoSEQ multiplex PCR, while TCRdb's copy carries only in-frame clones and drops some. The table shows about 200,000 clones, with about 80% occurring only once. Specimen: PBMCs. These receptors were taken from a woman aged 25 to 39 in good health and CMV-seropositive.

The gene calls are TRBV19 and TRBJ1-1; 7 bases agree with TRBD1. The CDR3 has 12 residues. The germline V gene has CDR1 LNHDA and CDR2 SQIVND (reference sequence). Unmatched junction bases numbered 9, after V lost 10 bases and J lost 7 bases. The CDR3 region has the DNA TGTGCCACCGGAGGCAGGGGGATTGAAGCTTTCTTT. Translating gives CATGGRGIEAFF. Full variable domain (outside the CDR3, taken from reference TRBV19 and TRBJ1-1): DGGITQSPKYLFRKEGQNVTLSCEQNLNHDAMYWYRQDPGQGLRLIYYSQIVNDFQKGDIAEGYSVSREKKESFPLTVTSAQKNPTAFYLCATGGRGIEAFFGQGTRLTVV.

This clone was picked up one time. The chain combines TRBV11-3 with TRBJ2-5; TRBD2 matches 11 bases. The CDR3 is made up of 15 amino acids. The germline gives CDR1 SGHNT, CDR2 YENEEA. Unmatched junction bases numbered 3, after V lost 1 base and J lost 5 bases. CDR3: CASSLASGRRETQYF. The CDR3 DNA reads as TGTGCCAGCAGCTTAGCTAGCGGGAGGAGGGAGACCCAGTACTTC. Based on the CDR3 plus reference TRBV11-3 and TRBJ2-5, the full variable domain is EAGVVQSPRYKIIEKKQPVAFWCNPISGHNTLYWYLQNLGQGPELLIRYENEEAVDDSQLPKDRFSAERLKGVDSTLKIQPAELGDSAVYLCASSLASGRRETQYFGPGTRLLVL.

This clone has just a few counts. This rearrangement joins TRBV19 to TRBJ1-1; 9 bases align to TRBD1. This CDR3 spans 14 amino acids. Looked up from germline, CDR1 is LNHDA and CDR2 is SQIVND (reference sequence). V dropped 4 bases and J dropped 7; count of bases not matched to a gene: 7. This chain's CDR3 is CASSTLQGQGEAFF. For the CDR3, the DNA is TGTGCCAGTAGTACGCTTCAGGGACAGGGTGAAGCTTTCTTT.

The chain recombines TRBV7-2 with TRBJ2-7; the match to TRBD2 covers 7 bases. The ends lost 5 bases at V and 2 bases at J; junction bases unmatched: 12. The CDR3 has 16 amino acids. Germline values: CDR1 SGHTA, CDR2 FQGNSA. CDR3 bases: TGTGCCAGCAGCCTGAGCCCGCTAGCGGAGACCTACGAGCAGTACTTC. Translated, it gives CASSLSPLAETYEQYF.

CDR3 DNA: TGTGCCAGCAGCCCACAGACAGGGTCGGACGAGCAGTACTTC. It yields the protein CASSPQTGSDEQYF. V usage is TRBV11-3 and J usage is TRBJ2-7; 7 positions match TRBD1. The CDR3 has 14 amino acids. The germline CDR1 and CDR2 sequences are SGHNT and YENEEA. The V gene end was trimmed by 5 bases and the J gene end by 5 bases; junction bases not matched to a gene: 9.